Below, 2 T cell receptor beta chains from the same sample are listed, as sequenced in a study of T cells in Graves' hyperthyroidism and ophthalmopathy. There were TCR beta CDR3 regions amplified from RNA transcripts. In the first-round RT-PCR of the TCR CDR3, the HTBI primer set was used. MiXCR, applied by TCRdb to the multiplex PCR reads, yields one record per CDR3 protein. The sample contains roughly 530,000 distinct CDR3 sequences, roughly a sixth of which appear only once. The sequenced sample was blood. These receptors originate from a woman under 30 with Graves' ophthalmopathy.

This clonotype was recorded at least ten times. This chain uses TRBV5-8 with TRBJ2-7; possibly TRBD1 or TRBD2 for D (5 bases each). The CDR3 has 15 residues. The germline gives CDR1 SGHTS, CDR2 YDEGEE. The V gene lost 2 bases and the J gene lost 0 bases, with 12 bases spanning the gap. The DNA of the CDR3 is TGTGCCAGCAGCTTCGGGACCGACAGCTCCTACGAGCAGTACTTC. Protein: CASSFGTDSSYEQYF.

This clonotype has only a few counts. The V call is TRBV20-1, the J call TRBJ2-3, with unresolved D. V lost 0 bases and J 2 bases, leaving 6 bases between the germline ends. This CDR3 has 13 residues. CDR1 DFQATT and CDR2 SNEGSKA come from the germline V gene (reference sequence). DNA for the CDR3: TGCAGTGCTAGAGATCCACACACAGATACGCAGTATTTT. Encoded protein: CSARDPHTDTQYF.